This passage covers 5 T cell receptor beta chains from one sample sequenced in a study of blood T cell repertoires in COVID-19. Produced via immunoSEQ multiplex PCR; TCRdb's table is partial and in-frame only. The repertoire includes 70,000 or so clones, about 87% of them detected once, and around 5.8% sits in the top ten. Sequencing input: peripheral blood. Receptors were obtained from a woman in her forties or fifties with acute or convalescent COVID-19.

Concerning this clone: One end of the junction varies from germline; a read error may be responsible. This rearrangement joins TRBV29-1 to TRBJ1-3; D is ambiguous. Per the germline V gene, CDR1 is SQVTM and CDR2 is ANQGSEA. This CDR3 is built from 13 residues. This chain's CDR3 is CSVALRLGDTIYF. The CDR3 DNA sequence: TGCAGCGTTGCCCTCAGACTTGGAGACACCATATATTTT.

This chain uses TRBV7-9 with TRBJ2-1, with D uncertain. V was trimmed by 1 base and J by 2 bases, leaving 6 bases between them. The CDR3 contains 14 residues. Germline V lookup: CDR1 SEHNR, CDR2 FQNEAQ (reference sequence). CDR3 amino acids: CASSLGLAYNEQFF. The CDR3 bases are TGTGCCAGCAGCTTAGGGCTAGCCTACAATGAGCAGTTCTTC.

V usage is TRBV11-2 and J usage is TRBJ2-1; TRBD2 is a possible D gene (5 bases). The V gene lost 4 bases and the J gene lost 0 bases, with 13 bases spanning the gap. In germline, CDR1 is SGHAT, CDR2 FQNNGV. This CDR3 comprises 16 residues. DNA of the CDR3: TGTGCCAGCAGCTCCCTTTCGGGGAGCTCCTACAATGAGCAGTTCTTC. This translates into CASSSLSGSSYNEQFF.

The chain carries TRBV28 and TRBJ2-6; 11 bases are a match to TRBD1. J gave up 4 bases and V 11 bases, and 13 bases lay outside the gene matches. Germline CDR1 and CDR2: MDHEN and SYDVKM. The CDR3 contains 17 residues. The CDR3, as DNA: TGTGCCTCCCGGGACAGGGGGTCTAGAGCGGGGGCCAACGTCCTGACTTTC. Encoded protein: CASRDRGSRAGANVLTF.

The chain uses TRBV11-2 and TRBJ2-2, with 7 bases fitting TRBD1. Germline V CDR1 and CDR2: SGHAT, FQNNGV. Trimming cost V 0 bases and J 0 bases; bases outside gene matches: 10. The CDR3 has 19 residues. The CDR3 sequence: CASSLDRRGPGPNTGELFF. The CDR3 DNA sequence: TGTGCCAGCAGCTTAGATCGTAGGGGGCCCGGTCCGAACACCGGGGAGCTGTTTTTT.